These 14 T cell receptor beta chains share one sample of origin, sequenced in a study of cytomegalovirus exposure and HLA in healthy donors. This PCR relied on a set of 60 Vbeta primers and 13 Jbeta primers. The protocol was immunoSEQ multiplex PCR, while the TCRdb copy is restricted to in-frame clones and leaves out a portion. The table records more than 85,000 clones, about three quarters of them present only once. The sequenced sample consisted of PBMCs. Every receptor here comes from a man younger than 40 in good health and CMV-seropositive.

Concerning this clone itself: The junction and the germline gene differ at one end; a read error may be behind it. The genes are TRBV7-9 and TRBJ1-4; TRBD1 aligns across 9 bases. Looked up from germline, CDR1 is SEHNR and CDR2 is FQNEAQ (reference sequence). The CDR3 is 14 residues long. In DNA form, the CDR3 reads TGTTCCAGCAGCTACCGGGACAGGGATGAAAAACTGTTTTTT. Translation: CSSSYRDRDEKLFF.

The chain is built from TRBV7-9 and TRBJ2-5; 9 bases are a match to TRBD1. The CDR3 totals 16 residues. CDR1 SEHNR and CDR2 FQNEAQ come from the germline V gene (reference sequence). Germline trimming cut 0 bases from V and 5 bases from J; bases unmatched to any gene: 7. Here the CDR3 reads CASSLAGQGVYETQYF. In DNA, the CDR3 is TGTGCCAGCAGCTTAGCGGGACAGGGCGTATACGAGACCCAGTACTTC.

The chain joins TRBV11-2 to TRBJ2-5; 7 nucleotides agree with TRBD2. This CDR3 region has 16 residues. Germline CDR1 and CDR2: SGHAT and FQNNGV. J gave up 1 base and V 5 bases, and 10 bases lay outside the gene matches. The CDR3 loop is CASSPLAGTTQETQYF. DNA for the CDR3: TGTGCCAGCAGCCCGCTCGCCGGGACTACCCAAGAGACCCAGTACTTC.

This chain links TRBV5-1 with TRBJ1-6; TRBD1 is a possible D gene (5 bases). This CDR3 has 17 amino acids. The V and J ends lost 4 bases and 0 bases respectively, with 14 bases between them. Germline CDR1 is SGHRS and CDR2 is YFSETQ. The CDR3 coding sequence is TGCGCCAGCAGCCCCGAGGACACCCGCTCCTATAATTCACCCCTCCACTTT. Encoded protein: CASSPEDTRSYNSPLHF.

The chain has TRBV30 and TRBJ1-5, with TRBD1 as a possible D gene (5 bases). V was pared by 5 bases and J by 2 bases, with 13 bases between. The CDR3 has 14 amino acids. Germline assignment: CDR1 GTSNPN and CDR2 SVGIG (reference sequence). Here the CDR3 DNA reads TGTGCCTGGGGGGCTGCACAGGGCAATCAGCCCCAGCATTTT. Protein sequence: CAWGAAQGNQPQHF.

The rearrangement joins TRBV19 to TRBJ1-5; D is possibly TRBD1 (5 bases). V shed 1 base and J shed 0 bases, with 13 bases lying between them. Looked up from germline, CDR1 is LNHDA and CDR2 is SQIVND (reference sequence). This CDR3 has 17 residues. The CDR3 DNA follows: TGTGCCAGTAGTATAGGGACACTTCCCTATAGCAATCAGCCCCAGCATTTT. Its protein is CASSIGTLPYSNQPQHF.

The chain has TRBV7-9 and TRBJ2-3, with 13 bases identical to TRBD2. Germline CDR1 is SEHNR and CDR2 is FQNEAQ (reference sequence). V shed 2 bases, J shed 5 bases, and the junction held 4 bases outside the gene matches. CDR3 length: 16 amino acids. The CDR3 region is CASSLTSGGAGDTQYF. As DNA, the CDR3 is TGTGCCAGCAGCTTAACTAGCGGGGGGGCCGGAGATACGCAGTATTTT. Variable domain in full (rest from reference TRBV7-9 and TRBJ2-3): DTGVSQNPRHKITKRGQNVTFRCDPISEHNRLYWYRQTLGQGPEFLTYFQNEAQLEKSRLLSDRFSAERPKGSFSTLEIQRTEQGDSAMYLCASSLTSGGAGDTQYFGPGTRLTVL.

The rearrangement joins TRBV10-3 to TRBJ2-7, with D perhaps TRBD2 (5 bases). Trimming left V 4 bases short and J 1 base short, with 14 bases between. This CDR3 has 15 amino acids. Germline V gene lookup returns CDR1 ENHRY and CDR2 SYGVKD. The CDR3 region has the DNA TGTGCCATCAGTGGATTAATGGGGAGATCCTACGAGCAGTACTTC. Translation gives CAISGLMGRSYEQYF.

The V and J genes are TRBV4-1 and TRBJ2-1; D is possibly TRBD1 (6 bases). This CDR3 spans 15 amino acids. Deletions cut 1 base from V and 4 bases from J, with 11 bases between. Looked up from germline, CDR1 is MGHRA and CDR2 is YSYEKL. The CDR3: CASSQVRDTYNEQFF. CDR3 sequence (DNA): TGCGCCAGCAGCCAAGTAAGGGACACTTACAATGAGCAGTTCTTC.

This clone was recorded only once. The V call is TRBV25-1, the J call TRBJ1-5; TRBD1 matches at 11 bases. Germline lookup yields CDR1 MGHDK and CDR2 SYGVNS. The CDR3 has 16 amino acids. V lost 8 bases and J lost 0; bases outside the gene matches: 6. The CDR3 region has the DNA TGTGCCAGCGGACGGACAGGGGGCTTTAGCAATCAGCCCCAGCATTTT. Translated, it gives CASGRTGGFSNQPQHF.

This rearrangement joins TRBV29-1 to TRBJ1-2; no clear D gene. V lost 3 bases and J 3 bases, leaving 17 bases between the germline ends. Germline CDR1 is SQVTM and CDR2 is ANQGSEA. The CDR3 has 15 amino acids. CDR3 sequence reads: CSVDRQALTYYGYTF. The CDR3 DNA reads TGCAGCGTTGATCGCCAAGCATTAACCTACTATGGCTACACCTTC.

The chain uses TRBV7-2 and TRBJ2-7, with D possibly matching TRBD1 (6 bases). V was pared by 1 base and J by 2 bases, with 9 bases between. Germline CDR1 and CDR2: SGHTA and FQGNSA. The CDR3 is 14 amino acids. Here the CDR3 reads CASSLGRDTYEQYF. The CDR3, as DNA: TGTGCCAGCAGCTTAGGCAGGGACACCTACGAGCAGTACTTC.

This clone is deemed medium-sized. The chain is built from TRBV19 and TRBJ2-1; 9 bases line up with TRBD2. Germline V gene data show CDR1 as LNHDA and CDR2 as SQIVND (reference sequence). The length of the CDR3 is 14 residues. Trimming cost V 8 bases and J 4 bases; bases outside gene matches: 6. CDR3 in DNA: TGTGCCAGTCGTGGACTAGCGTTTTACAATGAGCAGTTCTTC. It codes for CASRGLAFYNEQFF.

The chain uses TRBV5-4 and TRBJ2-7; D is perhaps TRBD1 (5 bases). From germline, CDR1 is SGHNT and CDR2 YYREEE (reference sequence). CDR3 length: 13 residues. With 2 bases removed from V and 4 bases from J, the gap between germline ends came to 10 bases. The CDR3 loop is CASSFSDRYEQYF. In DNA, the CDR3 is TGTGCCAGCAGCTTCTCAGACAGATACGAGCAGTACTTC.